The rows below give T cell receptor beta chains drawn from one sample of a study of early T cells in non-severe SARS-CoV-2 infection. TCRdb independently ran MiXCR on the 5' RACE reads; one entry per CDR3 protein. The table includes 63,000 or so distinct CDR3 sequences, around 10% detected once. Source: whole blood, taken at baseline. These receptors all stem from an adult who was a healthcare worker with PCR-confirmed SARS-CoV-2 infection or an uninfected control (not recorded which). CDR3s include the opening cysteine and the closing phenylalanine or tryptophan. The D gene is left open where the match is weak. Size is stated for part of the rows, as once, few or many counts, or as a class when the clone is expanded.

v_gene	abundance	j_gene	d_gene	CDR3aa	CDR3nt
TRBV20-1	many	TRBJ1-3	NA	CSARKGTDGNTIYF	TGCAGTGCTAGGAAAGGAACAGACGGAAACACCATATATTTT
TRBV29-1	NA	TRBJ2-1	TRBD2	CSAKARGGGSYNEQFF	TGCAGCGCCAAGGCTCGGGGCGGGGGTTCCTACAATGAGCAGTTCTTC
TRBV12-3/TRBV12-4	many	TRBJ1-5	TRBD1	CASSRTGDQPQHF	TGTGCCAGCAGCCGGACAGGCGATCAGCCCCAGCATTTT
TRBV9	few	TRBJ2-4	TRBD1	CASSVEGQGNIQYF	TGTGCCAGCAGCGTAGAGGGACAGGGAAACATTCAGTACTTC
TRBV18	few	TRBJ2-1	TRBD2	CASSLRGAGAGNEQFF	TGTGCCAGCTCACTCCGGGGAGCGGGGGCAGGCAATGAGCAGTTCTTC
TRBV28	once	TRBJ2-2	TRBD2	CASSFPGLANTGELFF	TGTGCCAGCAGTTTCCCGGGACTAGCGAACACCGGGGAGCTGTTTTTT
TRBV20-1	few	TRBJ2-4	TRBD2	CSATREGNIQYF	TGCAGTGCAACGAGGGAGGGAAACATTCAGTACTTC
TRBV7-2	few	TRBJ1-2	NA	CASSPMRSLNYGYTF	TGTGCCAGCAGCCCAATGCGCAGCCTAAACTATGGCTACACCTTC
TRBV12-3/TRBV12-4	medium-sized	TRBJ1-5	NA	CASSPKGVGNQPQHF	TGTGCCAGCAGTCCTAAGGGTGTTGGGAATCAGCCCCAGCATTTT
TRBV6-1	many	TRBJ2-1	TRBD2	CASGGLRGRAFNEQFF	TGTGCCAGCGGGGGTCTTCGCGGGAGAGCCTTCAATGAGCAGTTCTTC
TRBV5-7	few	TRBJ2-5	NA	CASSLDVQETQYF	TGTGCCAGCAGCTTGGACGTCCAAGAGACCCAGTACTTC
TRBV10-3	NA	TRBJ2-7	NA	CAISGLSTDYEQYF	TGTGCCATCAGTGGACTTAGCACAGACTACGAGCAGTACTTC
TRBV10-1	many	TRBJ1-6	NA	CASGRVGLDSPLHF	TGCGCCTCGGGGAGGGTCGGGTTGGATTCACCCCTCCACTTT
TRBV10-3	few	TRBJ2-6	NA	CAIRPGDSGANVLTF	TGTGCCATCAGACCAGGGGACTCTGGGGCCAACGTCCTGACTTTC
TRBV5-1	NA	TRBJ1-2	NA	CASSLGDTSYGYTF	TGCGCCAGCAGCTTGGGGGACACATCCTATGGCTACACCTTC
TRBV7-9	NA	TRBJ2-1	NA	CASSFNGSGNEQFF	TGTGCCAGCAGCTTCAACGGGAGCGGGAATGAGCAGTTCTTC
TRBV6-6	few	TRBJ1-6	NA	CASSQQGLYSPLHF	TGTGCCAGCAGTCAACAGGGCCTATATTCACCCCTCCACTTT
TRBV12-3/TRBV12-4	NA	TRBJ1-2	NA	CASSFRVGYGYTF	TGTGCCAGCAGTTTCCGGGTCGGATATGGCTACACCTTC
TRBV2	NA	TRBJ2-7	TRBD2	CASGKEAGESYEQYF	TGTGCCAGCGGCAAGGAAGCGGGGGAGTCCTACGAGCAGTACTTC
TRBV7-9	many	TRBJ2-1	NA	CASSLGAPEQFF	TGTGCCAGCAGCCTGGGGGCCCCTGAGCAGTTCTTC
TRBV6-2/TRBV6-3	NA	TRBJ1-1	NA	CASRAGIMNTEAFF	TGTGCCAGCAGAGCCGGGATTATGAACACTGAAGCTTTCTTT
TRBV27	many	TRBJ2-2	TRBD2	CASRPGLGAGELFF	TGTGCCAGCAGACCGGGACTAGGGGCTGGGGAGCTGTTTTTT
TRBV29-1	few	TRBJ2-5	NA	CSSGGGGFQETQYF	TGCAGCTCTGGCGGCGGGGGCTTCCAAGAGACCCAGTACTTC
TRBV6-5	many	TRBJ2-5	TRBD2	CASSFTSAQETQYF	TGTGCCAGCAGCTTCACTAGCGCCCAAGAGACCCAGTACTTC
TRBV5-4	many	TRBJ1-6	NA	CASSLGQSRGSLHF	TGTGCCAGCAGCTTAGGTCAATCCCGAGGGTCCCTCCACTTT
TRBV6-5	NA	TRBJ2-7	TRBD1	CASRFLRDSSSYEQYF	TGTGCCAGCAGATTCCTCCGGGACAGCAGCTCCTACGAGCAGTACTTC
TRBV5-1	few	TRBJ2-7	TRBD2	CASSASSGGYEQYF	TGCGCCAGCAGCGCTTCTAGCGGGGGCTACGAGCAGTACTTC
TRBV5-1	NA	TRBJ1-1	TRBD1	CASSEDRKNTEAFF	TGCGCCAGCAGCGAGGACAGGAAGAACACTGAAGCTTTCTTT
TRBV4-1	many	TRBJ1-2	NA	CASSQVGSIGISGYTF	TGCGCCAGCAGCCAAGTGGGGTCGATCGGGATCTCGGGCTACACCTTC
TRBV6-4	many	TRBJ2-1	TRBD2	CASSPLAGGGDEQFF	TGTGCCAGCAGCCCGCTAGCGGGGGGAGGGGATGAGCAGTTCTTC
TRBV9	many	TRBJ2-5	TRBD1	CASSVGTAYQETQYF	TGTGCCAGCAGCGTCGGGACAGCTTACCAAGAGACCCAGTACTTC
TRBV12-3/TRBV12-4	many	TRBJ2-1	NA	CASRLKGEQFF	TGTGCCAGCAGGCTAAAGGGTGAGCAGTTCTTC
TRBV29-1	few	TRBJ1-2	NA	CSVAGSDYGYTF	TGCAGCGTGGCAGGGAGCGACTATGGCTACACCTTC
TRBV29-1	NA	TRBJ2-3	TRBD1	CSVFSGTGVTDTQYF	TGCAGCGTCTTTTCCGGGACAGGGGTGACAGATACGCAGTATTTT
TRBV15	NA	TRBJ2-7	TRBD1	CATSRDGTGYEQYF	TGTGCCACCAGCAGAGACGGGACAGGGTACGAGCAGTACTTC
TRBV18	few	TRBJ2-4	NA	CASSLGRENIQYF	TGTGCCAGCTCATTAGGGCGAGAAAACATTCAGTACTTC
TRBV10-3	NA	TRBJ2-2	NA	CANDRDVQTDTGELFF	TGTGCCAACGATAGGGACGTCCAAACTGACACCGGGGAGCTGTTTTTT
TRBV20-1	few	TRBJ2-1	NA	CSAEGLNEQFF	TGCAGTGCTGAAGGACTGAATGAGCAGTTCTTC
TRBV10-3	few	TRBJ2-3	NA	CAISPGPTDTQYF	TGTGCCATCAGCCCGGGACCCACAGATACGCAGTATTTT
TRBV24-1	many	TRBJ2-7	TRBD1	CATSDGQGASYEQYF	TGTGCCACCAGTGATGGACAGGGGGCGTCCTACGAGCAGTACTTC
TRBV10-3	many	TRBJ2-7	TRBD1	CAISEAGTVIYEQYF	TGTGCCATCAGTGAGGCAGGGACAGTGATCTACGAGCAGTACTTC